This paragraph covers one T cell receptor (beta chain) sequence. Its antigen is not known. The sample belongs to a study of a mutant IDH1 vaccine in newly diagnosed glioma. The overall study: Patients got their first vaccination 4-6 weeks after radiotherapy alone, or with temozolomide cycles.

Study conclusions and caveats: Any relationship between pseudoprogression and changes in top peripheral T cell clonotypes seemed absent.

Repertoires were generated with immunoSEQ multiplex PCR, while TCRdb's copy carries only in-frame clones and drops some. Among roughly 44,000 clones, 81% were seen once, and the ten largest hold 4.5% to 6%. Documented time point: week 35, safety follow-up. Topical imiquimod accompanied each vaccine dose, which consisted of 300 ug of mutant IDH1 20-mer peptide. The sequenced sample was PBMCs, obtained from a glioma patient whose treatment included an IDH1 peptide vaccine. This receptor was identified in a woman in her thirties or forties with glioma. Some clones in this sample may be carry-over from other donors' samples.

This chain's CDR3 is CASSLPSTGTTGGYTF. The CDR3 region has the DNA TGTGCCAGCAGCTTGCCCTCAACAGGGACTACTGGTGGCTACACCTTC. V and J are TRBV7-2 and TRBJ1-2; a possible D gene is TRBD1 (6 bases). The V end was cut by 3 bases, the J end by 7 bases, with 21 bases between. The germline gives CDR1 SGHTA, CDR2 FQGNSA. The length of the CDR3 is 16 residues. Using reference TRBV7-2 and TRBJ1-2 for the parts outside the CDR3, the full variable domain is GAGVSQSPSNKVTEKGKDVELRCDPISGHTALYWYRQSLGQGLEFLIYFQGNSAPDKSGLPSDRFSAERTGGSVSTLTIQRTQQEDSAVYLCASSLPSTGTTGGYTFGSGTRLTVV.